Listed below are T cell receptor beta chains from one sample, sequenced in a study of cytomegalovirus exposure and HLA in healthy donors. Sequencing was performed with immunoSEQ multiplex PCR; in TCRdb, only in-frame clones are kept and a portion is missing. Altogether about 150,000 clones are present, 60% to 85% being singletons, with the ten largest covering about 2%. Sample: PBMCs. The receptors stem from a middle-aged man in good health and CMV-seronegative. CDR3s include the opening cysteine and the closing phenylalanine or tryptophan. Fields, in order: J gene, clone size, V gene, D gene, CDR3 protein, CDR3 DNA. The D gene is left open where the match is weak. The listing skips clone size in some rows; elsewhere it reads once, few, many or a size class.

>TRBJ2-7|NA|TRBV4-2|NA
CASSLSSHSSYEQYF
TGTGCCAGCAGCCTAAGCTCTCACTCCTCCTACGAGCAGTACTTC
>TRBJ2-7|NA|TRBV7-9|TRBD1
CSSSLALRQGAANEQYF
TGTTCCAGCAGCTTAGCGTTACGACAGGGGGCTGCGAACGAGCAGTACTTC
>TRBJ2-3|once|TRBV4-1|TRBD2
CASSQVAGKGTQYF
TGCGCCAGCAGCCAAGTAGCGGGCAAGGGTACGCAGTATTTT
>TRBJ2-7|NA|TRBV12-5|TRBD2
CASGLTSGSYEQYF
TGTGCTAGTGGTTTGACTAGCGGGAGTTACGAGCAGTACTTC
>TRBJ1-2|NA|TRBV19|NA
CASSPGHLTNYGYTF
TGTGCCAGTAGTCCCGGACACTTAACTAACTATGGCTACACCTTC
>TRBJ2-3|NA|TRBV7-7|NA
CASSLRQGGDTQYF
TGTGCCAGCAGCTTACGGCAGGGGGGTGATACGCAGTATTTT
>TRBJ1-2|NA|TRBV5-1|NA
CASSLDGQTNYGYTF
TGCGCCAGCAGCTTGGACGGACAGACTAACTATGGCTACACCTTC
>TRBJ2-1|NA|TRBV7-9|NA
CASSQPGTLYSEQFF
TGTGCCAGCAGCCAGCCGGGAACACTGTATAGTGAGCAGTTCTTC
>TRBJ2-7|few|TRBV29-1|NA
CSVEDLPGEQYF
TGCAGCGTTGAAGATCTTCCCGGGGAGCAGTACTTC
>TRBJ2-7|NA|TRBV5-6|TRBD1
CASRHGQGTAREQYF
TGTGCCAGCAGGCACGGACAGGGAACGGCTCGCGAGCAGTACTTC